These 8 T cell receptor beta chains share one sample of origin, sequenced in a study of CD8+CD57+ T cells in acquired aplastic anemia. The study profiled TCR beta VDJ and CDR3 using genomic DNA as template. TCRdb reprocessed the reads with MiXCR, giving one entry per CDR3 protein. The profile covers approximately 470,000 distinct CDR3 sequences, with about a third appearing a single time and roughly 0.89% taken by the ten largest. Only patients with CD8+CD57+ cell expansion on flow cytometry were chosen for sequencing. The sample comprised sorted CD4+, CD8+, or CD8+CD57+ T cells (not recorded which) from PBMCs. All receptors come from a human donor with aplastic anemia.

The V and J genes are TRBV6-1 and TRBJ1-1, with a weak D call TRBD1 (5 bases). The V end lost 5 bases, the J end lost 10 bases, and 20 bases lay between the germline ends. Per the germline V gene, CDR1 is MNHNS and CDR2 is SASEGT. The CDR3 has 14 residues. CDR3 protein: CASSTRRGREGAFF. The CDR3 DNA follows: TGTGCCAGCAGTACCCGGCGGGGGAGAGAGGGAGCTTTCTTT.

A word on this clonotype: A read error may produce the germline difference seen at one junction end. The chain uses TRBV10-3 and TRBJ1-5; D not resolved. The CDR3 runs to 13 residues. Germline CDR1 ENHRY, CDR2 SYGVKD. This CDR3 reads CASSYSADQPQHF. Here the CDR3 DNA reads TGTGCCAGCAGTTACTCAGCAGATCAGCCCCAGCATTTT.

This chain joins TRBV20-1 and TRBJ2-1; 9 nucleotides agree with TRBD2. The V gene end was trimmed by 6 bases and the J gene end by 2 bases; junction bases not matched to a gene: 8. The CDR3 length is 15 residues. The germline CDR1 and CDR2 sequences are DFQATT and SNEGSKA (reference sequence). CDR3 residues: CSAINSGGPYNEQFF. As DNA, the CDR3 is TGCAGTGCCATAAATAGCGGGGGCCCCTACAATGAGCAGTTCTTC.

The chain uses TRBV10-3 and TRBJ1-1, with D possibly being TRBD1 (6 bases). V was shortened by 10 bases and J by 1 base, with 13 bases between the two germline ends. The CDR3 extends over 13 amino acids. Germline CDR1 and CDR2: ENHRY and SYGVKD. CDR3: CASQTGQNTEAFF. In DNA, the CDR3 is TGTGCCAGCCAAACAGGGCAGAACACTGAAGCTTTCTTT.

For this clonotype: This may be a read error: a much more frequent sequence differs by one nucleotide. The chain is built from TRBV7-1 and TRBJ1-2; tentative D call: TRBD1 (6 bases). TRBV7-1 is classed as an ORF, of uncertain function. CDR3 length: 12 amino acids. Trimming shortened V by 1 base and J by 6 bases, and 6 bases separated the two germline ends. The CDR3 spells CASSSGQDGYTF. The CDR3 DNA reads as TGTGCCAGCAGCTCAGGACAGGATGGCTACACCTTC.

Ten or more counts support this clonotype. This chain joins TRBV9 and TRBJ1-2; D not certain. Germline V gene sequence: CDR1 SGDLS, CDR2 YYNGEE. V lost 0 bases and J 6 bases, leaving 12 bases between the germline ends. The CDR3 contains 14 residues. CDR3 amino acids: CASSVAPYNHGYTF. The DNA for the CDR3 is TGTGCCAGCAGCGTAGCACCCTACAACCATGGCTACACCTTC.

The CDR3 nucleotides read TGTGCCAGCAGCGAAACGGCTGTCAGTCGGCCCCAGCATTTT. It yields the protein CASSETAVSRPQHF. The J gene is TRBJ1-5, the V gene TRBV25-1, with D unclear. V lost 6 bases and J lost 9, with 18 bases in between. This CDR3 spans 14 amino acids. The germline V gene encodes CDR1 MGHDK and CDR2 SYGVNS.

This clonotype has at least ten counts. The DNA for the CDR3 is TGCAGTGCTAGGCCGGTGGCGGGAGAGACCCAGTACTTC. As protein: CSARPVAGETQYF. V is TRBV20-1 and J is TRBJ2-5; the D gene is possibly TRBD2 (5 bases). Per the germline V gene, CDR1 is DFQATT and CDR2 is SNEGSKA (reference sequence). The CDR3 has 13 residues. V lost 3 bases, J lost 4 bases, and 12 bases lay in between.